This T cell receptor (beta chain) was captured by sequencing in a study of early T cells in non-severe SARS-CoV-2 infection. Broader study findings: Anti-spike CD8 specificities were favored by VDJdb matching, whose results missed private and CD4 specificities.

This CDR3 has 14 amino acids. Deletions cut 2 bases from V and 0 bases from J, with 2 bases between. Per germline, CDR1 LGHDT and CDR2 YNNKEL (reference sequence). A word on this clonotype: Its antigen is not known.

One entry per CDR3 protein, called by TCRdb with MiXCR from the 5' RACE reads. The sample carries 45,000 to 55,000 distinct CDR3 sequences, under 7.5% recorded once. The chain couples TRBV3-1 to TRBJ2-6; D uncertain. The receptor was derived from an adult who was a healthcare worker with PCR-confirmed SARS-CoV-2 infection or an uninfected control (not recorded which). Specimen: whole blood. CDR3 in DNA: TGTGCCAGCAGCCAAACCTCTGGGGCCAACGTCCTGACTTTC. Its translation: CASSQTSGANVLTF. The entire variable domain, with the rest obtained from reference TRBV3-1 and TRBJ2-6, is as follows: DTAVSQTPKYLVTQMGNDKSIKCEQNLGHDTMYWYKQDSKKFLKIMFSYNNKELIINETVPNRFSPKSPDKAHLNLHINSLELGDSAVYFCASSQTSGANVLTFGAGSRLTVL.